The 26 T cell receptor beta chains reported below all come from one sample, sequenced in a study of T cells in Graves' hyperthyroidism and ophthalmopathy. Authors of the study amplified TCR beta CDR3 regions from RNA transcripts. In the first-round RT-PCR of the TCR CDR3, the HTBI primer set was used. MiXCR, applied by TCRdb to the multiplex PCR reads, yields one record per CDR3 protein. The repertoire holds hundreds of thousands of distinct CDR3 sequences, with under 60% as singletons. Sequences were obtained from peripheral blood or thyroid tissue (not recorded which). These receptor sequences come from a woman aged 18-29 years with Graves' hyperthyroidism.

The chain couples TRBV5-1 to TRBJ1-5; D uncertain. CDR1 and CDR2 from the germline V gene are SGHRS and YFSETQ. CDR3 length: 10 residues. V gave up 6 bases and J gave up 4 bases, with 2 bases separating them. Here the CDR3 reads CASTNQPQHF. The CDR3 DNA follows: TGCGCCAGCACTAATCAGCCCCAGCATTTT.

The chain joins TRBV20-1 to TRBJ2-7; D tentatively reads TRBD1 or TRBD2 (6 bases each). Looked up from germline, CDR1 is DFQATT and CDR2 is SNEGSKA (reference sequence). Trimming removed 5 bases at V and 2 bases at J, with 16 bases between. This CDR3 spans 14 amino acids. CDR3 sequence reads: CSAGGGGGPYEQYF. CDR3 nucleotide sequence: TGCAGTGCTGGAGGGGGTGGAGGGCCCTACGAGCAGTACTTC.

The chain employs TRBV29-1 and TRBJ2-2; maybe TRBD1 (6 bases). CDR1 and CDR2 (germline): SQVTM, ANQGSEA. This CDR3 comprises 15 residues. Deletions cut 4 bases from V and 1 base from J, with 13 bases between. The CDR3 region is CSVGPRGENTGELFF. The CDR3 nucleotides read TGCAGCGTTGGGCCCAGGGGTGAGAACACCGGGGAGCTGTTTTTT.

The chain is built from TRBV6-4 and TRBJ2-6; D is unclear. The length of the CDR3 is 15 residues. The V end was cut by 2 bases, the J end by 0 bases, with 5 bases between. Germline CDR1 reads MRHNA; CDR2 reads SNTAGT. The CDR3 sequence is CASSDAPSGANVLTF. The CDR3 DNA reads TGTGCCAGCAGTGACGCCCCCTCTGGGGCCAACGTCCTGACTTTC.

A few counts support this clonotype. The V and J genes are TRBV12-3 or TRBV12-4 and TRBJ2-2; TRBD1 aligns across 8 bases. This CDR3 comprises 13 residues. V was pared by 9 bases and J by 4 bases, with 4 bases of the junction left unmatched. This chain's CDR3 is CASGQGVTGELFF. The CDR3, as DNA: TGTGCCAGTGGACAGGGAGTCACCGGGGAGCTGTTTTTT.

On this clonotype itself: A read error is possible here, since a much larger clone lies one base away. The J gene is TRBJ1-5, the V gene TRBV24-1; 8 bases map to TRBD1. The germline V gene has CDR1 KGHDR and CDR2 SFDVKD. CDR3 length equals 15 residues. The CDR3: CTTRETGDNNQPQHF. CDR3 nucleotide sequence: TGTACCACCAGGGAGACAGGGGACAACAATCAGCCCCAGCATTTT.

In this sample, this clonotype turned up many times. This rearrangement joins TRBV29-1 to TRBJ2-2; D could derive from TRBD1 or TRBD2 (5 bases each). V gave up 7 bases and J gave up 5 bases, with 17 bases separating them. Germline CDR1 is SQVTM and CDR2 is ANQGSEA. This CDR3 has 14 residues. CDR3 sequence reads: CSAERDAITGELFF. The CDR3 coding sequence is TGCAGCGCCGAACGGGACGCGATTACCGGGGAGCTGTTTTTT.

The chain has TRBV7-3 and TRBJ2-7; D is undetermined. V gave up 6 bases and J gave up 3 bases, with 9 bases separating them. CDR1 and CDR2 (germline): SGHTA, FQGTGA. CDR3 length: 12 residues. In DNA, the CDR3 is TGTGCCAGCAGTTTACCACTCTACGAGCAGTACTTC. Translating gives CASSLPLYEQYF.

This clonotype was recorded many times. The chain recombines TRBV25-1 with TRBJ2-7; 11 nucleotides agree with TRBD1. Per germline, CDR1 MGHDK and CDR2 SYGVNS. The V and J ends lost 4 bases and 7 bases, in that order; junction bases with no gene match: 9. The CDR3 spans 15 residues. DNA of the CDR3: TGTGCCAGCAGTGGGACAGGGGGCAAGGGTAGGGAGCAGTACTTC. Its protein product is CASSGTGGKGREQYF.

This clonotype came up a few times. The chain employs TRBV7-9 and TRBJ1-1; D perhaps matches TRBD1 (5 bases). Germline lookup yields CDR1 SEHNR and CDR2 FQNEAQ (reference sequence). This CDR3 spans 13 amino acids. V lost 5 bases and J lost 4, with 11 bases in between. This CDR3 is CASSPRAGTEAFF. The CDR3 bases are TGTGCCAGCAGCCCCAGGGCTGGCACTGAAGCTTTCTTT. Looking up the rest from reference TRBV7-9 and TRBJ1-1 gives the full variable domain: DTGVSQNPRHKITKRGQNVTFRCDPISEHNRLYWYRQTLGQGPEFLTYFQNEAQLEKSRLLSDRFSAERPKGSFSTLEIQRTEQGDSAMYLCASSPRAGTEAFFGQGTRLTVV.

The V call is TRBV29-1, the J call TRBJ2-5; D may be TRBD1 or TRBD2 (5 bases each). The V gene's germline CDR1 is SQVTM and CDR2 ANQGSEA. V shed 5 bases and J shed 0 bases, with 10 bases lying between them. The CDR3 extends over 13 amino acids. The CDR3 spells CSVLPGHQETQYF. The CDR3 DNA is TGCAGCGTTCTGCCGGGACACCAAGAGACCCAGTACTTC. Filled out from reference TRBV29-1 and TRBJ2-5, the complete variable domain reads SAVISQKPSRDICQRGTSLTIQCQVDSQVTMMFWYRQQPGQSLTLIATANQGSEATYESGFVIDKFPISRPNLTFSTLTVSNMSPEDSSIYLCSVLPGHQETQYFGPGTRLLVL.

This clonotype was detected only once. The V call is TRBV24-1, the J call TRBJ1-6, with D hard to call. Germline V gene lookup returns CDR1 KGHDR and CDR2 SFDVKD. V shed 4 bases and J shed 9 bases, with 9 bases lying between them. The CDR3 runs to 13 residues. The CDR3 loop reads CATSDRGLSPLHF. The CDR3 DNA reads TGTGCCACCAGTGACCGGGGTCTTTCACCCCTCCACTTT.

This clonotype turned up a few times. This chain links TRBV6-5 with TRBJ1-5; TRBD1 is a possible D gene (5 bases). This CDR3 is 15 amino acids long. CDR1 and CDR2 from the germline V gene are MNHEY and SVGAGI. Trimming pared 2 bases from V and 0 bases from J, leaving 8 bases between. CDR3 nucleotide sequence: TGTGCCAGCAGTTACGGGGCTTATAGCAATCAGCCCCAGCATTTT. Translating it yields CASSYGAYSNQPQHF.

CDR3 sequence reads: CASGLAIFGNTIYF. In nucleotides, the CDR3 is TGTGCTAGTGGTTTGGCCATCTTTGGAAACACCATATATTTT. The gene calls are TRBV12-5 and TRBJ1-3; D is undetermined. The CDR3 sequence is 14 residues long. V shed 1 base and J shed 3 bases, with 7 bases lying between them. Germline CDR1 reads LGHNT; CDR2 reads FRNRAP.

This clonotype showed up just a few times. The rearrangement joins TRBV2 to TRBJ2-5, with 16 bases fitting TRBD2. The CDR3 contains 16 residues. Germline trimming cut 6 bases from V and 5 bases from J; bases unmatched to any gene: 6. Germline CDR1 and CDR2: SNHLY and FYNNEI. The CDR3 here is CASSRGTSGGGETQYF. The CDR3 DNA is TGTGCCAGCAGCCGGGGGACTAGCGGGGGGGGGGAGACCCAGTACTTC.

The sample holds one count of this clonotype. V gene TRBV19 combines with J gene TRBJ1-5; D is ambiguous. The V end lost 3 bases, the J end lost 7 bases, and 16 bases lay between the germline ends. CDR1 and CDR2 from the germline V gene are LNHDA and SQIVND (reference sequence). The CDR3 has 15 amino acids. Here the CDR3 reads CASSIYDRRDQPQHF. CDR3 in DNA: TGTGCCAGTAGTATTTACGATCGGAGAGACCAGCCCCAGCATTTT.

The chain is built from TRBV20-1 and TRBJ1-4, with 7 bases fitting TRBD1. Germline lookup yields CDR1 DFQATT and CDR2 SNEGSKA (reference sequence). CDR3 length: 12 amino acids. The trim removed 8 bases at V and 2 bases at J, leaving 2 bases unmatched. This chain's CDR3 is CSPRGTNEKLFF. DNA of the CDR3: TGCAGTCCCAGGGGGACTAATGAAAAACTGTTTTTT.

This chain links TRBV24-1 with TRBJ2-5; D is unresolved. V was shortened by 3 bases and J by 9 bases, with 16 bases between the two germline ends. This CDR3 spans 14 amino acids. Germline V gene sequence: CDR1 KGHDR, CDR2 SFDVKD. CDR3 DNA: TGTGCCACCAGTGATCGGCAGGTTGATCAGCCCCAGTACTTC. Translation: CATSDRQVDQPQYF.

This clonotype showed up just a few times. This chain connects TRBV10-3 to TRBJ2-7; D is unresolved. CDR1 and CDR2 from the germline V gene are ENHRY and SYGVKD. Between the trimmed V and J ends, which lost 7 bases and 4 bases, there was a span of 17 bases. The CDR3 sequence is 14 residues long. The CDR3, as DNA: TGTGCCATCACAGGACCAGAAGTGAATTACGAGCAGTACTTC. Its protein is CAITGPEVNYEQYF.

There are a few counts of this clonotype. The rearrangement joins TRBV2 to TRBJ2-2; D is perhaps TRBD1 (5 bases). The CDR3 spans 14 residues. Trimming took off 0 bases at V and 6 bases at J, with 8 bases between the two ends. Germline values: CDR1 SNHLY, CDR2 FYNNEI. The CDR3 sequence: CASSEAQVPGELFF. Here the CDR3 DNA reads TGTGCCAGCAGTGAAGCACAGGTTCCCGGGGAGCTGTTTTTT.

Turning to this clonotype: Without the conserved terminal phenylalanine or tryptophan, this CDR3 likely stems from a read error. The chain carries TRBV20-1 and TRBJ2-7, with 8 nucleotides matching TRBD1. Germline CDR1 and CDR2: DFQATT and SNEGSKA (reference sequence). The CDR3 runs to 13 residues. This CDR3 reads CSVATGDSYEQYL. The CDR3 bases are TGCAGCGTCGCGACAGGGGACTCCTACGAGCAGTACCTC.

The chain links TRBV2 to TRBJ2-3, with D possibly TRBD2 on 5 matching bases. The CDR3 runs to 15 residues. The germline V and J ends were trimmed by 6 bases and 4 bases, with 17 bases remaining between them. Germline CDR1 is SNHLY and CDR2 is FYNNEI. The CDR3 nucleotides are TGTGCCAGCAGCTCTGAGGGCCTCGGGGCAGATACGCAGTATTTT. It translates to CASSSEGLGADTQYF.

This sequence joins TRBV6-5 and TRBJ2-7; 8 nucleotides line up with TRBD1. Germline lookup yields CDR1 MNHEY and CDR2 SVGAGI. The ends lost 4 bases at V and 5 bases at J; junction bases unmatched: 7. This CDR3 is built from 14 residues. The CDR3 coding sequence is TGTGCCAGCAGTTGGAGGACAGGGAACCACGAGCAGTACTTC. Residues: CASSWRTGNHEQYF.

This clonotype occurred many times. The V and J genes are TRBV25-1 and TRBJ1-1, with a possible D match to TRBD1 (5 bases). The CDR3 has 15 amino acids. Trimming shortened V by 0 bases and J by 3 bases, and 11 bases separated the two germline ends. The germline CDR1 and CDR2 sequences are MGHDK and SYGVNS. DNA for the CDR3: TGTGCCAGCAGTGAATATCCAGGGTGGGACACTGAAGCTTTCTTT. This translates into CASSEYPGWDTEAFF.

The chain combines TRBV20-1 with TRBJ1-2; D ambiguous. With 1 base removed from V and 7 bases from J, the gap between germline ends came to 22 bases. Germline V gene lookup returns CDR1 DFQATT and CDR2 SNEGSKA (reference sequence). The CDR3 sequence is 16 residues long. As DNA, the CDR3 is TGCAGTGCTAGAGGAACCGTTGCAGGAGCGTCGGGTGGCTACACCTTC. It specifies CSARGTVAGASGGYTF.

This clonotype was counted many times. The CDR3 protein is CATSDLTVQSGETQYF. CDR3 DNA sequence: TGTGCCACCAGTGATTTGACAGTACAAAGCGGAGAGACCCAGTACTTC. The V call is TRBV24-1, the J call TRBJ2-5, with D possibly being TRBD2 (5 bases). Trimming shortened V by 0 bases and J by 4 bases, and 14 bases separated the two germline ends. CDR3 size: 16 residues. Germline CDR1 KGHDR, CDR2 SFDVKD.